What follows are 14 T cell receptor beta chains derived from one specimen sequenced in a study of human T cells and chemical hapten exposure. Specified time point: pre-sensitization, week 0. Treatment noted: therapeutic diphenylcyclopropenone sensitization with weekly scalp DPC. TCRdb redid the calling of the RACE reads with MiXCR, one entry per CDR3 protein. This table holds about 290,000 distinct CDR3 sequences, 7.7% found once. Material: whole blood, obtained in connection with sensitization to the hapten diphenylcyclopropenone (DPC). The receptor set was obtained from a man younger than 35 with alopecia areata. Some clones in this sample may be carry-over from other donors' samples.

The chain is built from TRBV5-4 and TRBJ2-1; 11 bases align to TRBD2. Unmatched junction bases numbered 1, after V lost 1 base and J lost 10 bases. The germline CDR1 and CDR2 sequences are SGHNT and YYREEE (reference sequence). The CDR3 consists of 13 residues. The CDR3 DNA reads as TGTGCCAGCAGCTTGCGGACTAGCGGGGAGCAGTTCTTC. It is translated as CASSLRTSGEQFF.

This clonotype was counted once. The rearrangement links TRBV12-5 to TRBJ2-3; D gene ambiguous. The V end was cut by 1 base, the J end by 8 bases, with 25 bases between. The CDR3 is 18 residues long. The germline V gene encodes CDR1 LGHNT and CDR2 FRNRAP. DNA for the CDR3: TGTGCTAGTGGTTTGGACGCCCCGCTCGGCCGGACGTACGGTACGCAGTATTTT. Protein sequence: CASGLDAPLGRTYGTQYF. The full variable domain, with the rest looked up from reference TRBV12-5 and TRBJ2-3, is DARVTQTPRHKVTEMGQEVTMRCQPILGHNTVFWYRQTMMQGLELLAYFRNRAPLDDSGMPKDRFSAEMPDATLATLKIQPSEPRDSAVYFCASGLDAPLGRTYGTQYFGPGTRLTVL.

This clonotype appeared many times. The chain links TRBV27 to TRBJ1-1; D unclear. CDR3 size: 11 residues. Germline CDR1 reads MNHEY; CDR2 reads SMNVEV (reference sequence). The germline V and J ends were trimmed by 8 bases and 1 base, with 5 bases remaining between them. CDR3 sequence reads: CASVENTEAFF. CDR3 sequence (DNA): TGTGCCAGCGTAGAGAACACTGAAGCTTTCTTT.

The sample holds a few counts of this clonotype. The chain carries TRBV6-2 or TRBV6-3 and TRBJ2-2; no reliable D call. CDR3 size: 15 residues. Looked up from germline, CDR1 is MNHEY and CDR2 is SVGEGT. The V gene lost 1 base and the J gene lost 1 base, with 7 bases spanning the gap. The CDR3 reads CASSYLSGNTGELFF. CDR3 nucleotides: TGTGCCAGCAGTTACTTGTCGGGGAACACCGGGGAGCTGTTTTTT.

The chain carries TRBV12-3 or TRBV12-4 and TRBJ2-5, with 8 bases identical to TRBD2. The CDR3 has 14 residues. The V and J ends lost 5 bases and 4 bases, in that order; junction bases with no gene match: 6. The CDR3 nucleotides are TGTGCCAGCAGTCGAGCGGGGGTAAGAGAGACCCAGTACTTC. Its protein is CASSRAGVRETQYF.

This clonotype was found a few times. This chain uses TRBV5-1 with TRBJ1-4; D not certain. V lost 4 bases and J 5 bases, leaving 9 bases between the germline ends. CDR1 is SGHRS, CDR2 YFSETQ, per germline. The CDR3 is 13 residues long. The CDR3 is CASSPTVNEKLFF. The CDR3 DNA reads TGCGCCAGCAGCCCGACTGTGAATGAAAAACTGTTTTTT.

A few counts support this clonotype. CDR3 residues: CSAAGGSGNQPQHF. The CDR3 bases are TGCAGCGCTGCAGGGGGCTCTGGCAATCAGCCCCAGCATTTT. The chain employs TRBV29-1 and TRBJ1-5; 8 nucleotides line up with TRBD1. Germline loops: CDR1 SQVTM, CDR2 ANQGSEA. This CDR3 region has 14 residues. V gave up 7 bases and J gave up 2 bases; unmatched junction bases: 7.

This clonotype was picked up a small number of times. The rearrangement links TRBV4-3 to TRBJ2-7, with 8 bases fitting TRBD1. Looked up from germline, CDR1 is LGHNA and CDR2 is YSLEER. Trimming at V came to 0 bases and at J to 5 bases, leaving 6 bases not matched to a gene. The CDR3 runs to 15 residues. The CDR3 here is CASSQDPGQGDEQYF. For the CDR3, the DNA is TGCGCCAGCAGCCAAGATCCCGGACAGGGAGACGAGCAGTACTTC.

This rearrangement joins TRBV24-1 to TRBJ2-1; D possibly corresponds to TRBD1 (6 bases). Trimming pared 4 bases from V and 8 bases from J, leaving 17 bases between. CDR1 is KGHDR, CDR2 SFDVKD, per germline. This CDR3 has 15 amino acids. Here the CDR3 DNA reads TGTGCCACCAGTGACCTGACAGGTAGGATCGATGAGCAGTTCTTC. Protein product: CATSDLTGRIDEQFF.

This clonotype occurred a few times. The rearrangement uses TRBV6-6 and TRBJ1-5, with D tentatively TRBD1 (5 bases). The germline V gene encodes CDR1 MNHNY and CDR2 SVGAGI (reference sequence). This CDR3 comprises 14 residues. V shed 2 bases and J shed 8 bases, with 13 bases lying between them. CDR3 bases: TGTGCCAGCAGTTACGGGAGGGGAGGGGAGCCCCAGCATTTT. Its protein product is CASSYGRGGEPQHF.

This clonotype was recorded a few times. The chain combines TRBV7-2 with TRBJ2-1, with D unresolved. Germline CDR1 reads SGHTA; CDR2 reads FQGNSA. The CDR3 runs to 11 residues. V was trimmed by 4 bases and J by 10 bases, leaving 8 bases between them. The chain's CDR3 is CASSSRKEQFF. In DNA form, the CDR3 reads TGTGCCAGCAGCTCCCGAAAGGAGCAGTTCTTC.

The table lists this clonotype with a few counts. The gene calls are TRBV29-1 and TRBJ2-2, with 12 nucleotides matching TRBD1. Germline CDR1 is SQVTM and CDR2 is ANQGSEA. CDR3 length: 19 residues. Unmatched junction bases numbered 19, after V lost 4 bases and J lost 7 bases. The DNA of the CDR3 is TGCAGCGTTGTCACACGGGACAGGGGGCTTTCGGGTGATCACGGGGAGCTGTTTTTT. This codes for CSVVTRDRGLSGDHGELFF.

This clonotype was counted between two and nine times. The rearrangement joins TRBV4-1 to TRBJ2-1; D is unclear. Germline assignment: CDR1 MGHRA and CDR2 YSYEKL. The CDR3 extends over 14 amino acids. Trimming left V 3 bases short and J 8 bases short, with 14 bases between. The CDR3: CASSQPTRSDEQFF. DNA for the CDR3: TGCGCCAGCAGCCAGCCAACCCGAAGCGATGAGCAGTTCTTC.

The rearrangement links TRBV4-3 to TRBJ2-7; no firm D call. Germline CDR1 LGHNA, CDR2 YSLEER. V lost 3 bases and J lost 5, with 11 bases in between. The CDR3 runs 13 residues. As DNA, the CDR3 is TGCGCCAGCAGCCAGTTTTCGTGGGACGAGCAGTACTTC. It translates to CASSQFSWDEQYF.